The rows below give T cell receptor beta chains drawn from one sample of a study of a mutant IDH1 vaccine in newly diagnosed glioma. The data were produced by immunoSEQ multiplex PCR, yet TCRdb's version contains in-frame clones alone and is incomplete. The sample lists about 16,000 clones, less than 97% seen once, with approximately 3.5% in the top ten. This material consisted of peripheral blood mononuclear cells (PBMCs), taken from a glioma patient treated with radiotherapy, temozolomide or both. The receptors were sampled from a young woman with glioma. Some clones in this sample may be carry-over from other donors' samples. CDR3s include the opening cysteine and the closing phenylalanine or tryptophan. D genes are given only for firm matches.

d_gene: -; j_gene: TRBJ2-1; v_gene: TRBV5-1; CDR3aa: CASSLDREVAEQFF
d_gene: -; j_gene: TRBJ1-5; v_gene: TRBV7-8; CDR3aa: CASSPRPGDSNQPQHF
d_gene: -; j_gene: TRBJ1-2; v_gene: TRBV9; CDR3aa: CASSSGTLLPYGYTF
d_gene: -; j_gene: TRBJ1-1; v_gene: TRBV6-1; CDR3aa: CASSVSGPLGAFF
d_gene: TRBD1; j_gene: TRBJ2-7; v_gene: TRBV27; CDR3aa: CASSLSLIRVGGNEQYF
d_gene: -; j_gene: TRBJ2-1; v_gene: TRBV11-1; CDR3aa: CASSLVPTEQFF
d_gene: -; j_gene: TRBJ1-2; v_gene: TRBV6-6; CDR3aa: CASSLYSQGYTF
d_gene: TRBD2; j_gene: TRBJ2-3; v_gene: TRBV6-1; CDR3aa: CASSEWVAGASTDTQYF
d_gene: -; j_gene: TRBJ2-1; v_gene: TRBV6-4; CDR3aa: CASSAELSHEQFF
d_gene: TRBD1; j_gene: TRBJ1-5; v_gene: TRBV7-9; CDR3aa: CASSLAGRTGGNQPQHF
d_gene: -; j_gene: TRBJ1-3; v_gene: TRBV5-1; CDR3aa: CASSSDGNTIYF
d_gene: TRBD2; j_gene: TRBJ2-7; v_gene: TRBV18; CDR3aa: CASSGTSGSVHEQYF
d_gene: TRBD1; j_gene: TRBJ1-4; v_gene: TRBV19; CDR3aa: CASSKGGQPSLEKLFF
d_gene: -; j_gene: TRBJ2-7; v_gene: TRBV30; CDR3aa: CAWSAQISSYEQYF
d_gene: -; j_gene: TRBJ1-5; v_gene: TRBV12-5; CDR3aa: CASGPRWEEGGTQPQHF
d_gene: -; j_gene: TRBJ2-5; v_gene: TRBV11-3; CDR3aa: CASSSRPTEIKETQYF
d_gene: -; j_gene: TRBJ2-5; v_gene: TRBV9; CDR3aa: CASSLRALGREETQYF
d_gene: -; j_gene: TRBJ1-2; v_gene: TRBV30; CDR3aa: CAWSKGPPGGYTF
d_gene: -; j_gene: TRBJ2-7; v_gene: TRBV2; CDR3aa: CASSEGTREQYF
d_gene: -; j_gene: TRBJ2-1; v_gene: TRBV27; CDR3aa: CASTRDSSYNEQFF
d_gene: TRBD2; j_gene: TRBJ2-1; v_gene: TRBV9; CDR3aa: CASSVVGTSGSWNEQFF
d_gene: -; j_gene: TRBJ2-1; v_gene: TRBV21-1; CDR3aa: CASSIWTSGSSYNEQFF
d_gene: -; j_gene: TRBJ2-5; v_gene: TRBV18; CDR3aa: CASSLLETQYF
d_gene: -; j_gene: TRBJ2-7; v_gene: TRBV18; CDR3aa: CASSPERRSYEQYF
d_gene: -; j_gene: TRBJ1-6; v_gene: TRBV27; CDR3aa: CASSFNWGSPLHF
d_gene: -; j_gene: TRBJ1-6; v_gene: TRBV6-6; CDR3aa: CASSYSVGASDSPLHF